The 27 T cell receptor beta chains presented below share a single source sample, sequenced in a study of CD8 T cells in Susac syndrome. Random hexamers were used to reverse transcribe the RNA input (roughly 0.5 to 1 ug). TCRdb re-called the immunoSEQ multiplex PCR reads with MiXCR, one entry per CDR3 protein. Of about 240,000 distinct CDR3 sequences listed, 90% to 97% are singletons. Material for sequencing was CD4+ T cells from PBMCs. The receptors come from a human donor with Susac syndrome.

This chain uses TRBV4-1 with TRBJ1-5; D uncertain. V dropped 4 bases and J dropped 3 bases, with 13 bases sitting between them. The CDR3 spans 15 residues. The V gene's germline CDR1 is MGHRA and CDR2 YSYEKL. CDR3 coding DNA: TGCGCCAGCAGCCGATCAGGTCAGCCCAATCAGCCCCAGCATTTT. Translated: CASSRSGQPNQPQHF.

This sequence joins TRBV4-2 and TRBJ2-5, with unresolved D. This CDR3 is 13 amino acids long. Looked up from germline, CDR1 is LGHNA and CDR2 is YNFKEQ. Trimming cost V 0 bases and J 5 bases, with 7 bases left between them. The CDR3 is CASSQDEWETQYF. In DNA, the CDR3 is TGTGCCAGCAGCCAAGATGAGTGGGAGACCCAGTACTTC.

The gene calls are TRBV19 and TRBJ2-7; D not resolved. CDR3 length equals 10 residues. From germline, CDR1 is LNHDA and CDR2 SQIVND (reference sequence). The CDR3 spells CPESWREQYF. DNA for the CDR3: TGTCCGGAGTCATGGCGCGAGCAGTACTTC.

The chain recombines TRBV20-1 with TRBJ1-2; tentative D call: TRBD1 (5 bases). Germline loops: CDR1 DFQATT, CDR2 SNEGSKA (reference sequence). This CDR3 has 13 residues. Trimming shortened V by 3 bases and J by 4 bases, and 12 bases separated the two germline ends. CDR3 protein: CSASPGGSYGYTF. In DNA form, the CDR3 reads TGCAGTGCTAGCCCTGGGGGGAGCTATGGCTACACCTTC.

The CDR3 bases are TGTGCCACCAGCACAAGGACAGGGGGCGTCTATAGCAATCAGCCCCAGCATTTT. Translating it yields CATSTRTGGVYSNQPQHF. The chain combines TRBV15 with TRBJ1-5; TRBD1 matches 11 bases. This CDR3 comprises 18 residues. In germline, CDR1 is LNHNV, CDR2 YYDKDF (reference sequence). V shed 4 bases and J 0 bases; nucleotides not matched to a gene: 8.

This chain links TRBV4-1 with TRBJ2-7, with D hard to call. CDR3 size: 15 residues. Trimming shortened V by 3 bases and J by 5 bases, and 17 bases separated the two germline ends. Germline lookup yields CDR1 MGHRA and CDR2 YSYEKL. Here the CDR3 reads CASSQVLGPRDEQYF. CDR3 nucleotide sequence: TGCGCCAGCAGCCAGGTTTTGGGCCCTCGGGACGAGCAGTACTTC.

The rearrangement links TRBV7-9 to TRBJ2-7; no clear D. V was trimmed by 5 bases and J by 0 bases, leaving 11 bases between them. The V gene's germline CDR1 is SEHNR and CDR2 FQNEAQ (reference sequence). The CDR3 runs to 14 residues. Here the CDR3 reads CASSPVGNSYEQYF. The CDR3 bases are TGTGCCAGCAGCCCTGTAGGGAACTCCTACGAGCAGTACTTC.

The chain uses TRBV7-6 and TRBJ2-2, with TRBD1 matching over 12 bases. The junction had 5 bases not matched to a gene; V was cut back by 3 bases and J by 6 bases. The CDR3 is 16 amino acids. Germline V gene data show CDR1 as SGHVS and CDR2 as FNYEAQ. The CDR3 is CASSLGGQGAPGELFF. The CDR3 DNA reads TGTGCCAGCAGCTTGGGGGGACAGGGGGCCCCCGGGGAGCTGTTTTTT.

CDR3 region: CASRDRGWAFF. The CDR3 coding sequence is TGTGCCAGCAGGGACAGGGGATGGGCTTTCTTT. The rearrangement joins TRBV28 to TRBJ1-1; 9 positions agree with TRBD1. The length of the CDR3 is 11 residues. CDR1 and CDR2 from the germline V gene are MDHEN and SYDVKM. With V trimmed by 6 bases and J by 11 bases, 4 bases remained unmatched.

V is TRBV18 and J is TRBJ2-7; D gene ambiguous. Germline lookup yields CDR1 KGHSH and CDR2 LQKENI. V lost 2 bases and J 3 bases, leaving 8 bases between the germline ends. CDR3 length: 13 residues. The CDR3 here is CASSPLDNYEQYF. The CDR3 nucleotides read TGTGCCAGCTCACCATTGGATAACTACGAGCAGTACTTC.

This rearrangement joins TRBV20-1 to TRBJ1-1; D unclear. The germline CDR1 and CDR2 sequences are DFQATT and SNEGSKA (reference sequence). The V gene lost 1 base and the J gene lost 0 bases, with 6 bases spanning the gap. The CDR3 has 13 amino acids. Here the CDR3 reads CSARARLNTEAFF. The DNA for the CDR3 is TGCAGTGCTAGAGCACGGCTGAACACTGAAGCTTTCTTT.

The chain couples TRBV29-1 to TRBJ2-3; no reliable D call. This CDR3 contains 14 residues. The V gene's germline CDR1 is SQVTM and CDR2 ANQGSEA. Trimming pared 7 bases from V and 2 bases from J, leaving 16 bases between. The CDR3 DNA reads TGCAGCGCCCGCTGGGCCTCATCCACAGATACGCAGTATTTT. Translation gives CSARWASSTDTQYF.

The CDR3 sequence: CASTDGGGEKLFF. Written as DNA, the CDR3 is TGTGCCAGCACGGACGGGGGAGGCGAAAAACTGTTTTTT. The genes are TRBV7-9 and TRBJ1-4; the D gene is possibly TRBD1 (5 bases). Germline-derived CDR1 and CDR2 are SEHNR and FQNEAQ (reference sequence). The V end lost 7 bases, the J end lost 8 bases, and 14 bases lay between the germline ends. This CDR3 region has 13 residues.

The DNA of the CDR3 is TGTGCCAGCCTCCCGGAGAAGGCAATTCCCTCCTACGAGCAGTACTTC. This codes for CASLPEKAIPSYEQYF. The chain carries TRBV18 and TRBJ2-7; D is undetermined. The V end lost 8 bases, the J end lost 0 bases, and 20 bases lay between the germline ends. Germline CDR1 KGHSH, CDR2 LQKENI. The CDR3 covers 16 residues.

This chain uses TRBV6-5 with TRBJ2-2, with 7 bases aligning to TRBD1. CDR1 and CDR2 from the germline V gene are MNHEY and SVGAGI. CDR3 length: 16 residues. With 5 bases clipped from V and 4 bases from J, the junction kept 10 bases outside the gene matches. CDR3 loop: CASSNRDSPFTGELFF. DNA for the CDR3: TGTGCCAGCAGTAACCGGGACAGCCCTTTCACCGGGGAGCTGTTTTTT.

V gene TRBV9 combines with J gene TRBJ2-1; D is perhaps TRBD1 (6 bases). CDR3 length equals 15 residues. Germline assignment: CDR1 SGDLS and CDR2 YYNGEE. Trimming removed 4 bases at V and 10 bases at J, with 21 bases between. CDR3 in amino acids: CASSYRDTGPVEQFF. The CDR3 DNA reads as TGTGCCAGCAGCTATCGGGACACCGGCCCGGTAGAGCAGTTCTTC.

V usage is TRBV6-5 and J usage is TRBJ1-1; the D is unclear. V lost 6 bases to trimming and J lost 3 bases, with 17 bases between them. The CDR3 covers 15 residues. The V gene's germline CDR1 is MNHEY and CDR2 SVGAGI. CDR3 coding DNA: TGTGCCAGCAGCCCCTACACGGACGGGTACACTGAAGCTTTCTTT. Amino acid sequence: CASSPYTDGYTEAFF.

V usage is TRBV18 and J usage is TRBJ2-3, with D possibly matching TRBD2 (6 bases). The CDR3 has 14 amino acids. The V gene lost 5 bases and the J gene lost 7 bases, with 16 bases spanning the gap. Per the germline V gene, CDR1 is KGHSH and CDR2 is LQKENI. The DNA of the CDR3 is TGTGCCAGCTCAACTAGCTCCATCGCACATACGCAGTATTTT. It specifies CASSTSSIAHTQYF.

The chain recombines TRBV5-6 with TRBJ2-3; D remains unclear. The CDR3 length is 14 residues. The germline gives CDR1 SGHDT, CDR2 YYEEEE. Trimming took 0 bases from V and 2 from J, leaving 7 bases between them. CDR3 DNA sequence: TGTGCCAGCAGCTTGGGGCGGTACACAGATACGCAGTATTTT. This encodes CASSLGRYTDTQYF.

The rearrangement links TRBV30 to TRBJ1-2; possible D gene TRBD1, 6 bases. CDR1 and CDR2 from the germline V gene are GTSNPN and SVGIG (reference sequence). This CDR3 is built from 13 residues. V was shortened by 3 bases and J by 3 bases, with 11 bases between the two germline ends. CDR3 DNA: TGTGCCTGGAGCGGTTGGACAGACTATGGCTACACCTTC. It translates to CAWSGWTDYGYTF. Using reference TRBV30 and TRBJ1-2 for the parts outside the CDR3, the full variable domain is SQTIHQWPATLVQPVGSPLSLECTVEGTSNPNLYWYRQAAGRGLQLLFYSVGIGQISSEVPQNLSASRPQDRQFILSSKKLLLSDSGFYLCAWSGWTDYGYTFGSGTRLTVV.

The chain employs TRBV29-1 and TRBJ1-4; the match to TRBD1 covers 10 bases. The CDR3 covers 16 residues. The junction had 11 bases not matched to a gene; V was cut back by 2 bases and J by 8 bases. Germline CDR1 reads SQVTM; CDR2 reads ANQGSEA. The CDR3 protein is CSVEMRQGAMTEKLFF. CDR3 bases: TGCAGCGTTGAAATGAGACAGGGGGCGATGACCGAAAAACTGTTTTTT.

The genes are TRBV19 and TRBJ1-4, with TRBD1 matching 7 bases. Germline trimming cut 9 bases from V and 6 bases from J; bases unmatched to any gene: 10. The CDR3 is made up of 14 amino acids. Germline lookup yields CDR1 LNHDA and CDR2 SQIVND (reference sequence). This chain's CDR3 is CASRGRGGDEKLFF. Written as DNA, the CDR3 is TGTGCCAGCAGAGGCAGGGGGGGGGATGAAAAACTGTTTTTT.

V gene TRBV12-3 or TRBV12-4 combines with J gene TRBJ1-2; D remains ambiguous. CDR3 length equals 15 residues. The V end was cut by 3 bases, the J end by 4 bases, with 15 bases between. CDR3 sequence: CASSLAPDRPYGYTF. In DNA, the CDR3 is TGTGCCAGCAGTTTGGCCCCGGACCGGCCCTATGGCTACACCTTC.

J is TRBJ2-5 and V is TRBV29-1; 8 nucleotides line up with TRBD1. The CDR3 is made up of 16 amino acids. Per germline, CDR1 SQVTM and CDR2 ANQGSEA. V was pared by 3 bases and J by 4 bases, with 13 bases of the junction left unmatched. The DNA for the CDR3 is TGCAGCGTTGACCGATGGGCAGGGGGCGCGTCAGAGACCCAGTACTTC. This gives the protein CSVDRWAGGASETQYF.

DNA for the CDR3: TGTGCCAGCAGCCCCGACGGGAGCGGGGGAACGCAGTATTTT. It yields the protein CASSPDGSGGTQYF. This rearrangement joins TRBV28 to TRBJ2-3; TRBD2 matches at 8 bases. With V trimmed by 6 bases and J by 9 bases, 11 bases remained unmatched. This CDR3 comprises 14 residues. Germline V lookup: CDR1 MDHEN, CDR2 SYDVKM.

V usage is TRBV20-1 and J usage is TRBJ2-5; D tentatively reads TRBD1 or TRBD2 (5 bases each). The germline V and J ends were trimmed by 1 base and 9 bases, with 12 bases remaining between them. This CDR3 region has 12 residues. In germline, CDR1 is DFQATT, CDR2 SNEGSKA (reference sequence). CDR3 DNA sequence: TGCAGTGCTAGAGGCCCCGGGGACCCCCAGTACTTC. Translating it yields CSARGPGDPQYF.

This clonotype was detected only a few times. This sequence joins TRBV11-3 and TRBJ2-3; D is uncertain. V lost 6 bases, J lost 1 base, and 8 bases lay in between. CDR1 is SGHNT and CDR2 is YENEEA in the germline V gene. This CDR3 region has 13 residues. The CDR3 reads CASSLERTDTQYF. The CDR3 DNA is TGTGCCAGCAGTCTCGAGCGCACAGATACGCAGTATTTT. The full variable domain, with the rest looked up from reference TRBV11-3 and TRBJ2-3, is EAGVVQSPRYKIIEKKQPVAFWCNPISGHNTLYWYLQNLGQGPELLIRYENEEAVDDSQLPKDRFSAERLKGVDSTLKIQPAELGDSAVYLCASSLERTDTQYFGPGTRLTVL.